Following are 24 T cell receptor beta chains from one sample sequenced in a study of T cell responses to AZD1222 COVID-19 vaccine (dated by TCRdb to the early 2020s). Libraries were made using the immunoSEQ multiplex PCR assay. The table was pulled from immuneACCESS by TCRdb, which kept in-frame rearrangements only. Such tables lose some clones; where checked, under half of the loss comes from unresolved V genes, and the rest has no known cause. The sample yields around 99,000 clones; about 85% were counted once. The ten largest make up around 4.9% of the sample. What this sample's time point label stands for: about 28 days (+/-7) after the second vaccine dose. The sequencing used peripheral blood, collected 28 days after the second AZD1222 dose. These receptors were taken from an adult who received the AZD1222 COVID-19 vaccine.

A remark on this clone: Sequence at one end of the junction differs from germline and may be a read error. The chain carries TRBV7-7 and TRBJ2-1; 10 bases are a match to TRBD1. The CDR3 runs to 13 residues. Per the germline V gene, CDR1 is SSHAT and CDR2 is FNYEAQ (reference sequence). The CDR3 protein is CASSPGQGIEQFF. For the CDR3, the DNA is TGTGCTAGCAGCCCGGGACAGGGGATTGAGCAGTTCTTC. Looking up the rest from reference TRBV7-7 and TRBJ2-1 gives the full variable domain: GAGVSQSPRYKVTKRGQDVTLRCDPISSHATLYWYQQALGQGPEFLTYFNYEAQPDKSGLPSDRFSAERPEGSISTLTIQRTEQRDSAMYRCASSPGQGIEQFFGPGTRLTVL.

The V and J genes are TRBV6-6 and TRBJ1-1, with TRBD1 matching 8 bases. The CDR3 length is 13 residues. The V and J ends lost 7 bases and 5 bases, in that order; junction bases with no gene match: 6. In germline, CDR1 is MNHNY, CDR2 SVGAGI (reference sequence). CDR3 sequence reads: CASTIQGETEAFF. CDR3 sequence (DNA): TGTGCCAGCACCATACAGGGGGAAACTGAAGCTTTCTTT.

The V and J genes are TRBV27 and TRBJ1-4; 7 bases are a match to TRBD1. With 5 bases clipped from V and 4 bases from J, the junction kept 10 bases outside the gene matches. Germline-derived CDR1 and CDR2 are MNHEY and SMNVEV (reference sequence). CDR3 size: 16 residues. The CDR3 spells CASSLYSGQDNEKLFF. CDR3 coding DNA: TGTGCCAGCAGTCTGTATTCAGGACAGGATAATGAAAAACTGTTTTTT.

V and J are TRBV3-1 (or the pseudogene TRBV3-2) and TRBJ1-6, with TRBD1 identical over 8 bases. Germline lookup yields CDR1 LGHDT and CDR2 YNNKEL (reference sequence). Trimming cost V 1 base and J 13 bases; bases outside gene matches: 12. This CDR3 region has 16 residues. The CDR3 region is CASSQGQTQGDLPLHF. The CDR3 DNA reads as TGTGCCAGCAGCCAAGGCCAGACACAGGGGGACCTCCCCCTCCACTTT.

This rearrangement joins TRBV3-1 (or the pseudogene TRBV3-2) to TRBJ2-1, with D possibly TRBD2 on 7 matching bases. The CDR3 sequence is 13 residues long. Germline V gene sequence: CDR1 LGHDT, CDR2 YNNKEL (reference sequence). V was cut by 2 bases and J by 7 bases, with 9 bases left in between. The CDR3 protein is CASSQRGGNEQFF. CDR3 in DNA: TGTGCCAGCAGCCAAAGGGGGGGGAATGAGCAGTTCTTC.

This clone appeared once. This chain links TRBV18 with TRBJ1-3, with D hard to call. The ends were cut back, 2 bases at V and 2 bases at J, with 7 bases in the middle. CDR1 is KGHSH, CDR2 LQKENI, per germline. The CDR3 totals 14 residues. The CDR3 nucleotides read TGTGCCAGCTCACCAGGCACAGCTGGAAACACCATATATTTT. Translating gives CASSPGTAGNTIYF. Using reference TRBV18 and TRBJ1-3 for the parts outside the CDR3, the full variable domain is NAGVMQNPRHLVRRRGQEARLRCSPMKGHSHVYWYRQLPEEGLKFMVYLQKENIIDESGMPKERFSAEFPKEGPSILRIQQVVRGDSAAYFCASSPGTAGNTIYFGEGSWLTVV.

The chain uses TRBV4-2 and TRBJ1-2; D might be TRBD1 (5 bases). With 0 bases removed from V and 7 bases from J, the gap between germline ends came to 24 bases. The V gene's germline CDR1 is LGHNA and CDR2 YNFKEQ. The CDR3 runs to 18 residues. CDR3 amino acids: CASSQDYRDRGIWSGYTF. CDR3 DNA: TGTGCCAGCAGCCAAGATTATCGGGACCGGGGCATCTGGAGTGGCTACACCTTC.

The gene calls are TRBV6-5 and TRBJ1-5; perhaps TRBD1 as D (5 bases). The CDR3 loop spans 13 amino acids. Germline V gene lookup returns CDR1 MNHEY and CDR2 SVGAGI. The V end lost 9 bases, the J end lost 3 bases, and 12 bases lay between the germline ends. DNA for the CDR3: TGTGCCAGTACCGGGACTAACAATCAGCCCCAGCATTTT. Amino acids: CASTGTNNQPQHF.

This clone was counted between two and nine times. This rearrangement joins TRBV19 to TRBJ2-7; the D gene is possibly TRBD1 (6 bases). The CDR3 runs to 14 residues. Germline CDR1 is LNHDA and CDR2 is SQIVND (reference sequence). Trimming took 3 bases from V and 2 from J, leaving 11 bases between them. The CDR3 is CASSIGRGPYEQYF. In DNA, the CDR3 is TGTGCCAGTAGTATTGGCAGGGGCCCCTACGAGCAGTACTTC.

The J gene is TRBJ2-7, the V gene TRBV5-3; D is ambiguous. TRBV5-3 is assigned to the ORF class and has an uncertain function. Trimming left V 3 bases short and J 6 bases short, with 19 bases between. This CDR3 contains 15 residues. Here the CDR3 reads CARSYQALLRSEQYF. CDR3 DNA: TGTGCCAGAAGCTATCAGGCACTGCTGCGCAGCGAGCAGTACTTC.

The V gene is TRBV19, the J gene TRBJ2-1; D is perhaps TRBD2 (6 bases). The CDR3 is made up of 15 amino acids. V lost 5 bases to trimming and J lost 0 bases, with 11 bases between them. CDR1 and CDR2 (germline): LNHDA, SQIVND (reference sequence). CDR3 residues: CASSATRSSYNEQFF. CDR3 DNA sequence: TGTGCCAGTAGTGCGACTAGAAGCTCCTACAATGAGCAGTTCTTC.

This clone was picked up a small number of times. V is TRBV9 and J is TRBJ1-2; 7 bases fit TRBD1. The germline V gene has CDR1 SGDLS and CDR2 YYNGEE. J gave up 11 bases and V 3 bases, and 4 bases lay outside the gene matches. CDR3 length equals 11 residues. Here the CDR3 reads CASSERDSYTF. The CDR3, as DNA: TGTGCCAGCAGCGAGAGGGACAGTTACACCTTC. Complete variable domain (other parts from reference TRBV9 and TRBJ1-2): DSGVTQTPKHLITATGQRVTLRCSPRSGDLSVYWYQQSLDQGLQFLIQYYNGEERAKGNILERFSAQQFPDLHSELNLSSLELGDSALYFCASSERDSYTFGSGTRLTVV.

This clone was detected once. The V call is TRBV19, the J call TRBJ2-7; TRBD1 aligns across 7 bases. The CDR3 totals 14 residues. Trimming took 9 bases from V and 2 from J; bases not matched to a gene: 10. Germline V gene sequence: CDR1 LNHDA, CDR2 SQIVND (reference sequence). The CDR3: CASKRQGTAYEQYF. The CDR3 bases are TGTGCCAGCAAACGACAGGGTACGGCCTACGAGCAGTACTTC.

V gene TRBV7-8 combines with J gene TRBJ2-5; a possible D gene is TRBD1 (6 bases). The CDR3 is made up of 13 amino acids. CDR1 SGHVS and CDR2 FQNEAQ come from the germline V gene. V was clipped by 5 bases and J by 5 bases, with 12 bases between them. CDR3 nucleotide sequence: TGTGCCAGCAGCCGGACAGCTGGGGAGACCCAGTACTTC. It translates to CASSRTAGETQYF. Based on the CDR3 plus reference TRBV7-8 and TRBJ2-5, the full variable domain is GAGVSQSPRYKVAKRGQDVALRCDPISGHVSLFWYQQALGQGPEFLTYFQNEAQLDKSGLPSDRFFAERPEGSVSTLKIQRTQQEDSAVYLCASSRTAGETQYFGPGTRLLVL.

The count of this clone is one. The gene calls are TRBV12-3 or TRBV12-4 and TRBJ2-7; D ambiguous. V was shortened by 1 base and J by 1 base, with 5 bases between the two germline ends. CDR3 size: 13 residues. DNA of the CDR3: TGTGCCAGCAGTTTAGGGGCTTCCTACGAGCAGTACTTC. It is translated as CASSLGASYEQYF.

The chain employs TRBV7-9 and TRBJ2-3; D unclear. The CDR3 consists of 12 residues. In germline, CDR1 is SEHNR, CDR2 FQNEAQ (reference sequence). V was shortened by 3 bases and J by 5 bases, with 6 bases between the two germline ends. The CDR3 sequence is CASSFGRDTQYF. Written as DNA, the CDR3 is TGTGCCAGCAGCTTTGGGCGAGATACGCAGTATTTT.

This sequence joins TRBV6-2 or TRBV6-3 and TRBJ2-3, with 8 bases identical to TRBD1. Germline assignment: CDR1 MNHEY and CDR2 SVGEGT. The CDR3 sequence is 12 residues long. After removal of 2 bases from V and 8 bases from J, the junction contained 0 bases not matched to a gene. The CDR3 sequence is CASSYDRGTQYF. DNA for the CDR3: TGTGCCAGCAGTTACGACAGGGGTACGCAGTATTTT.

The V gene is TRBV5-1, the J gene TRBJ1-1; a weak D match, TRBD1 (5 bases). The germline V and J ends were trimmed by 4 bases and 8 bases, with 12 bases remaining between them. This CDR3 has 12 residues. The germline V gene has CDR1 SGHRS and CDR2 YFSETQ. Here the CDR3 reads CASSLNGAEAFF. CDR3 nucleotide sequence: TGCGCCAGCAGCCTTAATGGGGCCGAAGCTTTCTTT.

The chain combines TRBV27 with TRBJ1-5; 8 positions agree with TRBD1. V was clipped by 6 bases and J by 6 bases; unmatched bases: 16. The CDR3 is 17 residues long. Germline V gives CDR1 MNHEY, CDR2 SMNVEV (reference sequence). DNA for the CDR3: TGTGCCAGCAGCAAATTTCTCGGACAGGGTCGAGTTCAGCCCCAGCATTTT. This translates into CASSKFLGQGRVQPQHF.

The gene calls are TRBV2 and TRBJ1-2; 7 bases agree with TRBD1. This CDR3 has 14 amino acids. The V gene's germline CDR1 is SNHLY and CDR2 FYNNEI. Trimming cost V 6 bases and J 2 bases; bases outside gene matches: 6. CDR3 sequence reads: CASRVQGQNYGYTF. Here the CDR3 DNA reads TGTGCCAGCAGGGTTCAGGGACAGAACTATGGCTACACCTTC. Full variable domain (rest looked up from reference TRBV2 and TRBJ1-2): EPEVTQTPSHQVTQMGQEVILRCVPISNHLYFYWYRQILGQKVEFLVSFYNNEISEKSEIFDDQFSVERPDGSNFTLKIRSTKLEDSAMYFCASRVQGQNYGYTFGSGTRLTVV.

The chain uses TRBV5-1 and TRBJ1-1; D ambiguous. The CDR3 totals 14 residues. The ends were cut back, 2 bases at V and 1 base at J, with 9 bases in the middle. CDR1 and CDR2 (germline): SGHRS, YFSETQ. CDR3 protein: CASSLLRGNTEAFF. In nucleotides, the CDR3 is TGCGCCAGCAGCTTACTACGGGGGAACACTGAAGCTTTCTTT.

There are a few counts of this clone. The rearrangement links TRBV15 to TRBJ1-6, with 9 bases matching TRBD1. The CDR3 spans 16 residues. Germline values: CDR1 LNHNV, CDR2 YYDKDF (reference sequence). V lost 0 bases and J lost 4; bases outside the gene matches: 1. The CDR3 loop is CATSREGTGYNSPLHF. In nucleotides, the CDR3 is TGTGCCACCAGCAGAGAGGGGACAGGGTATAATTCACCCCTCCACTTT.

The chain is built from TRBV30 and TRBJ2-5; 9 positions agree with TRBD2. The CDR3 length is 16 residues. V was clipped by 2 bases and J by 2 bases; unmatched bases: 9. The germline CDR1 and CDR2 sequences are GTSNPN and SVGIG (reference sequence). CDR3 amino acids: CAWSRILAGTQETQYF. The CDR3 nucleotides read TGTGCCTGGAGTAGAATACTAGCGGGCACTCAAGAGACCCAGTACTTC.

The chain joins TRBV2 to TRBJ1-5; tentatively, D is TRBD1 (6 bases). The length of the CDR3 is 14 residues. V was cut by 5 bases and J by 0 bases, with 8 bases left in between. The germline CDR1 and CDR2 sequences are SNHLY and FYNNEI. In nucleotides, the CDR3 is TGTGCCAGCAGTCGGACAGTTAGCAATCAGCCCCAGCATTTT. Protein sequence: CASSRTVSNQPQHF.